This T cell receptor (beta chain) derives from a study of blood T cells in healthy people across ages. Using a J-beta primer mix together with a sample-barcoded 5' primer, a second PCR was run for roughly 7 to 12 cycles. TCRdb analysed the 5' RACE reads with MiXCR anew, one entry per CDR3 protein. The data show 500,000 to 550,000 distinct CDR3 sequences, with 24% seen just once and around 10% held by the top ten. This CDR3 is 13 amino acids long. Germline V CDR1 and CDR2: SGHKS, YYEKEE (reference sequence). V was trimmed by 4 bases and J by 2 bases, leaving 10 bases between them. This same sample was also part of a study on T cells of mothers and their children. As that study records: The study obtained over 8 million TCR beta CDR3 reads per mother and some 3 million per child.

This sequence joins TRBV5-5 and TRBJ2-7; D gene ambiguous. The source of this sequence is a boy aged 10-17 years in good health. The sample was blood. The CDR3 nucleotides read TGTGCCAGCAGCCCAAGCATGGCCTACGAGCAGTACTTC. Protein: CASSPSMAYEQYF.